Following are 10 T cell receptor beta chains from one sample sequenced in a study. MiXCR, applied by TCRdb to the 5' RACE reads, yields one record per CDR3 protein. The sample holds 30,000 to 40,000 distinct CDR3 sequences, approximately 24% seen once. The sequenced sample was naive CD4+ T cells sorted from a lymph node. As for subset: naive CD4+ T cells, CD4+CD45RA+CD25-. These receptors originate from a female donor with breast cancer.

This clonotype was seen ten or more times. The chain links TRBV9 to TRBJ1-1; 8 nucleotides agree with TRBD1. Trimming removed 4 bases from V and 4 bases from J; junction bases left unmatched: 3. Germline lookup yields CDR1 SGDLS and CDR2 YYNGEE. The CDR3 runs 13 residues. The CDR3 coding sequence is TGTGCCAGCAGCCCAGGGGGCAGCACTGAAGCTTTCTTT. Encoded protein: CASSPGGSTEAFF.

The table lists this clonotype with a few counts. The gene calls are TRBV7-9 and TRBJ2-1; 9 bases fit TRBD2. The V gene end was trimmed by 5 bases and the J gene end by 10 bases; junction bases not matched to a gene: 15. This CDR3 region has 16 residues. Germline values: CDR1 SEHNR, CDR2 FQNEAQ (reference sequence). The CDR3 region is CASSPPSGTSYREQFF. For the CDR3, the DNA is TGTGCCAGCAGCCCACCGTCCGGGACTAGCTATAGGGAGCAGTTCTTC.

This chain uses TRBV2 with TRBJ2-3, with 13 bases lining up with TRBD2. V lost 5 bases, J lost 3 bases, and 8 bases stayed unmatched. The germline V gene has CDR1 SNHLY and CDR2 FYNNEI. This CDR3 is built from 17 residues. In nucleotides, the CDR3 is TGTGCCAGCAGTCCAAGGACTAGCGGGAGTTTAACAGATACGCAGTATTTT. Its translation: CASSPRTSGSLTDTQYF.

This clonotype appeared once. The rearrangement links TRBV4-2 to TRBJ2-1; D is uncertain. Trimming shortened V by 0 bases and J by 0 bases, and 6 bases separated the two germline ends. This CDR3 comprises 15 residues. CDR1 and CDR2 (germline): LGHNA, YNFKEQ. The CDR3 here is CASSQDLSSYNEQFF. CDR3 DNA: TGTGCCAGCAGCCAAGATCTCAGCTCCTACAATGAGCAGTTCTTC.

Ten or more counts support this clonotype. This chain uses TRBV6-5 with TRBJ2-3; 8 positions agree with TRBD2. The V gene's germline CDR1 is MNHEY and CDR2 SVGAGI. This CDR3 spans 16 amino acids. The junction had 8 bases not matched to a gene; V was cut back by 5 bases and J by 1 base. CDR3 loop: CASSRSAGRGTDTQYF. As DNA, the CDR3 is TGTGCCAGCAGTCGCAGCGCCGGGAGGGGCACAGATACGCAGTATTTT.

This clonotype was seen a few times. V is TRBV5-1 and J is TRBJ2-7, with TRBD2 identical over 8 bases. Germline V gene lookup returns CDR1 SGHRS and CDR2 YFSETQ. The junction had 9 bases not matched to a gene; V was cut back by 8 bases and J by 2 bases. CDR3 length equals 14 residues. The CDR3 nucleotides read TGCGCCAGTTCCGGGGGGGCCTTGACCTACGAGCAGTACTTC. Its protein is CASSGGALTYEQYF.

This chain joins TRBV29-1 and TRBJ1-2, with 9 bases matching TRBD1. The V gene end was trimmed by 7 bases and the J gene end by 3 bases; junction bases not matched to a gene: 6. From germline, CDR1 is SQVTM and CDR2 ANQGSEA. This CDR3 comprises 13 residues. CDR3 bases: TGCAGCGCCGGGACAGGGACTCACTATGGCTACACCTTC. Translating gives CSAGTGTHYGYTF.

V usage is TRBV4-2 and J usage is TRBJ2-7; D is unclear. V lost 8 bases to trimming and J lost 3 bases, with 17 bases between them. This CDR3 is 14 amino acids long. Germline V gives CDR1 LGHNA, CDR2 YNFKEQ. CDR3 residues: CASARGRQNYEQYF. CDR3 bases: TGTGCCAGCGCTCGCGGCAGGCAGAACTACGAGCAGTACTTC.

The V gene is TRBV18, the J gene TRBJ1-4, with TRBD1 as a possible D gene (5 bases). CDR3 length: 14 amino acids. The V gene lost 9 bases and the J gene lost 4 bases, with 15 bases spanning the gap. Germline values: CDR1 KGHSH, CDR2 LQKENI. The CDR3 protein is CASGRGGSNEKLFF. CDR3 DNA: TGTGCCAGTGGCCGGGGCGGAAGTAATGAAAAACTGTTTTTT.

The V call is TRBV28, the J call TRBJ1-6; no reliable D call. The CDR3 is 16 residues long. Trimming took 3 bases from V and 7 from J, leaving 16 bases between them. From germline, CDR1 is MDHEN and CDR2 SYDVKM. The CDR3 spells CASSLVGPIPNSPLHF. The CDR3 region has the DNA TGTGCCAGCAGTTTGGTTGGACCGATACCCAATTCACCCCTCCACTTT.